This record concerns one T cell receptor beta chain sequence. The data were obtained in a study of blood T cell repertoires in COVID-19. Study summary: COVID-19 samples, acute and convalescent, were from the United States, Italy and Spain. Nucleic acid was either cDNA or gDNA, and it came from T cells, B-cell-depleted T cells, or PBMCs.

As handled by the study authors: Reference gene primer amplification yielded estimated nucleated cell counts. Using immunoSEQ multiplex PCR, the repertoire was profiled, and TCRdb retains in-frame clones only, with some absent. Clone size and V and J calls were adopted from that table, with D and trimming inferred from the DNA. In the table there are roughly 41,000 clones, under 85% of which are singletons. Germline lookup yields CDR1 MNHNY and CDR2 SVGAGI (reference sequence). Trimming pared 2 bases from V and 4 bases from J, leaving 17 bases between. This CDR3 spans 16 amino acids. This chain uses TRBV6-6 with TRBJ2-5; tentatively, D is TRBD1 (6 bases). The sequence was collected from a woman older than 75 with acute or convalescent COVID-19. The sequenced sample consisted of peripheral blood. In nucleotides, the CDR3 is TGTGCCAGCAGTTACCAGGCGGGCAGAGGGGGAGAGACCCAGTACTTC. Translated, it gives CASSYQAGRGGETQYF.